This T cell receptor (beta chain) was identified during a study of blood T cell repertoires in COVID-19. Whole-study context: COVID-19 samples, acute and convalescent, were from the United States, Italy and Spain. Sources were T cells, B-cell-depleted T cells, or PBMCs; the material itself was cDNA or gDNA.

Looked up from germline, CDR1 is SGHNT and CDR2 is YYREEE (reference sequence). J was trimmed by 6 bases and V by 0 bases; bases with no gene match: 2. The CDR3 runs 13 residues. Original handling: From reference gene primer amplification, estimates of nucleated cell counts were derived. Only in-frame clones appear in the TCRdb table, and some are missing; sequencing was by immunoSEQ multiplex PCR. Clone size and V and J calls were adopted from that table, with D and trimming inferred from the DNA. The table has 70,000 or so clones, about nine tenths seen once. What was sequenced was peripheral blood. The V gene is TRBV5-4, the J gene TRBJ1-2; 7 bases are shared with TRBD1. This receptor was taken from a woman aged 55-70 years with acute or convalescent COVID-19. CDR3 bases: TGTGCCAGCAGCTTGGAACAGGGGAATGGCTACACCTTC. Residues: CASSLEQGNGYTF.